This TCR beta chain was recovered during a study of cytomegalovirus exposure and HLA in healthy donors. Study at large: One earlier analysis, a look at some 180 million T cells, found around 110 million unique TCR beta sequences. Genotyping of 400 or so donors showed that 80% to 85% belonged to the Caucasian-associated ancestry cluster.

The PCR was carried out with 60 Vbeta primers and 13 Jbeta primers. TCRdb's table, derived via immunoSEQ multiplex PCR, lists solely in-frame clones and lacks some. In the table there are 90,000 to 120,000 clones, over 60% of which are singletons. Germline CDR1 reads SGHDT; CDR2 reads YYEEEE. V dropped 3 bases and J dropped 10; count of bases not matched to a gene: 13. The CDR3 sequence is 15 residues long. The chain uses TRBV5-6 and TRBJ1-5; TRBD1 matches 7 bases. The receptor was derived from a female donor in good health and CMV-seropositive. Sequencing used PBMCs. The CDR3 DNA sequence: TGTGCCAGCAGCTCCGGAGGGGGCCTAGGTGGCCCCCAGCATTTT. This sequence encodes CASSSGGGLGGPQHF.